This T cell receptor (beta chain) derives from a study of cytotoxic CD8 clonotypes in ibrutinib-treated CLL. The study, taken as a whole, reports: Clonality was higher at ibrutinib response and returned toward baseline at progression. Exceeding age-matched healthy donors, baseline clonality also tracked the counts of circulating CD8+ T cells.

With regard to this clone: Its antigen is unknown.

Between the trimmed V and J ends, which lost 3 bases and 6 bases, there was a span of 7 bases. Germline CDR1 reads SGDLS; CDR2 reads YYNGEE. The CDR3 runs to 12 residues. Depth targeted 1 in 200,000 to 1 in 1 million T cells, averaging 10x coverage per clonotype. The protocol was immunoSEQ multiplex PCR, while the TCRdb copy is restricted to in-frame clones and leaves out a portion. The repertoire holds hundreds of thousands of clones, with 70% as singletons. The rearrangement uses TRBV9 and TRBJ2-1; D is perhaps TRBD2 (6 bases). This receptor was identified in a human donor with chronic lymphocytic leukemia. The sample here was PBMCs, taken after 24 months of ibrutinib treatment. The CDR3 sequence: CASSELANEQFF. In DNA, the CDR3 is TGTGCCAGCAGCGAACTAGCCAATGAGCAGTTCTTC.